This T cell receptor (beta chain) comes out of a study of blood T cell repertoires in COVID-19. Per the original methods: Amplification of reference gene primers provided the estimated nucleated cell counts. TCRdb's table, derived via immunoSEQ multiplex PCR, lists solely in-frame clones and lacks some. Clone size and V and J calls were adopted from that table, with D and trimming inferred from the DNA. The sample includes a few hundred thousand clones, 90% of them seen just once. This CDR3 spans 19 amino acids. J was trimmed by 0 bases and V by 0 bases; bases with no gene match: 11. CDR1 is LNHNV and CDR2 is YYDKDF in the germline V gene (reference sequence).

The sample taken for sequencing was PBMCs or T cells enriched from blood (not recorded which). This receptor was taken from a man aged 18 to 35 who had recovered from COVID-19. The chain carries TRBV15 and TRBJ1-5, with TRBD1 matching over 7 bases. The CDR3 region has the DNA TGTGCCACCAGCAGAGATGTTGGAGGGGGCAATAATAGCAATCAGCCCCAGCATTTT. This encodes CATSRDVGGGNNSNQPQHF. Together with reference TRBV15 and TRBJ1-5, the CDR3 gives the full variable domain: DAMVIQNPRYQVTQFGKPVTLSCSQTLNHNVMYWYQQKSSQAPKLLFHYYDKDFNNEADTPDNFQSRRPNTSFCFLDIRSPGLGDTAMYLCATSRDVGGGNNSNQPQHFGDGTRLSIL.